This TCR beta chain was sequenced in a study of blood T cell repertoires in COVID-19. CDR3 length equals 17 residues. Germline CDR1 reads SGHDN; CDR2 reads FVKESK. V gave up 5 bases and J gave up 3 bases; unmatched junction bases: 10. In the authors' workflow: Amplified reference gene primers provided the basis for estimating nucleated cell counts. Repertoires were generated with immunoSEQ multiplex PCR, while TCRdb's copy carries only in-frame clones and drops some. V and J calls and clone size are as listed in that table; D and trimming were resolved from the DNA. The data show roughly 230,000 clones, roughly 84% seen once.

This receptor was taken from a man aged 30 to 39 in a cohort exposed to, infected with or recovered from COVID-19 (not recorded which). Sequencing input: PBMCs or T cells enriched from blood (not recorded which). The V gene is TRBV14, the J gene TRBJ1-6, with TRBD1 identical over 7 bases. The CDR3 here is CASSVGEGGRYNSPLHF. The CDR3 DNA follows: TGTGCCAGCAGCGTCGGGGAAGGGGGCCGCTATAATTCACCCCTCCACTTT.